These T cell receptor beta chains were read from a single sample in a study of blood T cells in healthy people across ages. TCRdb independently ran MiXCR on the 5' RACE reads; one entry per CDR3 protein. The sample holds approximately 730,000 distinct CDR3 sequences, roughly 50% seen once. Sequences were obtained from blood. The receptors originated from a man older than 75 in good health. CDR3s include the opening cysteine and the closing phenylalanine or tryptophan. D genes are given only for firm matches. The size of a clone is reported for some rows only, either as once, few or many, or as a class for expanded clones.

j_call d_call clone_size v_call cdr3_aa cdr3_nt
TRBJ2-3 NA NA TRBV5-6 CASSFWTGRGHRDAYF TGTGCCAGCAGCTTCTGGACAGGGCGGGGGCACAGAGACGCGTATTTT
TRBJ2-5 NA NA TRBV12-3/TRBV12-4 CASSLVEGSQYF TGTGCCAGCAGTTTAGTTGAGGGTAGCCAGTACTTC
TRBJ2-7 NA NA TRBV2 CASRPAPLTYEQYF TGTGCCAGCAGACCCGCGCCCTTGACGTACGAGCAGTACTTC
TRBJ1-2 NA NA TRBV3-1 CASSLGVRGSYGYTF TGTGCCAGCAGCCTCGGAGTCCGGGGGAGCTATGGCTACACCTTC
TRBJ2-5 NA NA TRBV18 CASSYDTETQYF TGTGCCAGCTCCTACGACACAGAGACCCAGTACTTC
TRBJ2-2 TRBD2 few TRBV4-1 CASSQRTSGNTGELFF TGCGCCAGCAGCCAGAGGACTAGCGGTAACACCGGGGAGCTGTTTTTT
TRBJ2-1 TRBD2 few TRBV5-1 CASSLGAGLADPYNEQFF TGCGCCAGCAGCTTAGGGGCGGGACTAGCGGACCCCTACAATGAGCAGTTCTTC
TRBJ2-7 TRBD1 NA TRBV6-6 CASSYSGTGGFEQYF TGTGCCAGCAGTTACTCTGGGACAGGGGGGTTCGAGCAGTACTTC
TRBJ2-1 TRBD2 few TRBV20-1 CSARAWGGRYNEQFF TGCAGTGCTAGGGCCTGGGGCGGGAGGTACAATGAGCAGTTCTTC
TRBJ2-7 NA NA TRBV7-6 CASSLSAKRGSYEQYF TGTGCCAGCAGCCTATCGGCCAAACGGGGAAGCTACGAGCAGTACTTC
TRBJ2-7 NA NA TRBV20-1 CSARGDSNTLLLYEQYF TGCAGTGCTAGAGGGGACTCCAACACGTTGCTATTGTACGAGCAGTACTTC
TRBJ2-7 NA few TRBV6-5 CASSYPGAYEQYF TGTGCCAGCAGTTACCCCGGCGCCTACGAGCAGTACTTC
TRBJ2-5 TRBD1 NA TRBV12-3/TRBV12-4 CASRRQGAETQYF TGTGCCAGCAGAAGACAGGGGGCCGAGACCCAGTACTTC
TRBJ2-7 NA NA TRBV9 CASSVATGTSSYEQYF TGTGCCAGCAGCGTAGCTACCGGAACGAGCTCCTACGAGCAGTACTTC
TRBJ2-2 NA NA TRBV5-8 CASRRRTSLTGELFF TGTGCCAGCAGACGGCGGACTTCCCTCACCGGGGAGCTGTTTTTT
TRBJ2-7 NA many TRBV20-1 CSARGGSYEQYF TGCAGTGCTAGGGGCGGTTCCTACGAGCAGTACTTC
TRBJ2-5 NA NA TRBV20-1 CSARVSGFLAQYF TGCAGTGCTAGAGTTTCGGGATTTTTGGCCCAGTACTTC
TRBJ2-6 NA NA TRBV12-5 CASGASGADVLTF TGTGCTAGTGGTGCCTCTGGGGCCGACGTCCTGACTTTC
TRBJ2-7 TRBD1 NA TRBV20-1 CSAKSQGFPYEQYF TGCAGTGCTAAGTCACAGGGGTTTCCCTACGAGCAGTACTTC
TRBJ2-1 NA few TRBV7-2 CASSLNLGEQFF TGTGCCAGCAGCTTAAACTTGGGTGAGCAGTTCTTC
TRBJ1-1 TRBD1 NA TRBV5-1 CASSLEGQGTEAFF TGCGCCAGCAGCTTGGAAGGACAGGGCACTGAAGCTTTCTTT
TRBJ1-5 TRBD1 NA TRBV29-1 CSVDSDRGRPKRRNQPQHF TGCAGCGTTGACTCGGACAGGGGCCGACCAAAGCGGCGAAATCAGCCCCAGCATTTT
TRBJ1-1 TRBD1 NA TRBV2 CATRTGGSANAEAFF TGTGCCACCAGGACAGGGGGCTCGGCGAACGCTGAAGCTTTCTTT
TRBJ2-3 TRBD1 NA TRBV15 CATSRDQGAGTDTQYF TGTGCCACCAGCAGAGACCAGGGGGCTGGCACAGATACGCAGTATTTT
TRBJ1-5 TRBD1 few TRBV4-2 CASSQEDRGLGQPQHF TGTGCCAGCAGCCAAGAGGACAGGGGCCTTGGTCAGCCCCAGCATTTT
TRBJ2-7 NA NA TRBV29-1 CSVEGDRDTSYEQYF TGCAGCGTTGAAGGTGACCGGGACACATCCTACGAGCAGTACTTC
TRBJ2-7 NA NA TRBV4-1 CASSPGPFYEQYF TGCGCCAGCAGCCCCGGACCCTTCTACGAGCAGTACTTC
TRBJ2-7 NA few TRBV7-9 CASRSWDGSYEQYF TGTGCCAGCAGGTCCTGGGACGGTTCCTACGAGCAGTACTTC
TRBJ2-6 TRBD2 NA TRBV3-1 CASSEGLAVGTNVLTF TGTGCCAGCAGCGAGGGACTAGCTGTCGGGACCAACGTCCTGACTTTC
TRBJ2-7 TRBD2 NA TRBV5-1 CASSPGLGDEQYF TGCGCCAGCAGCCCGGGACTAGGGGACGAGCAGTACTTC
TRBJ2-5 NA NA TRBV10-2 CASSESPRGETQYF TGCGCCAGCAGTGAGTCGCCCAGAGGGGAGACCCAGTACTTC
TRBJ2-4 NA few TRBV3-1 CASSADYGNIQYF TGTGCCAGCAGCGCAGACTACGGAAACATTCAGTACTTC
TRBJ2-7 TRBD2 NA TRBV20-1 CSAPGLGAYEQYF TGCAGTGCTCCGGGACTAGGGGCCTACGAGCAGTACTTC
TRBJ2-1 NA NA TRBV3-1 CASSQGETQFF TGTGCCAGCAGCCAAGGCGAGACCCAGTTCTTC
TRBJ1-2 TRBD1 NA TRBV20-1 CSARTTGDYGYTF TGCAGTGCTAGAACCACAGGGGACTATGGCTACACCTTC
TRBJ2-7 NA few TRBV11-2 CASSALRGFYEQYF TGTGCCAGCAGCGCCCTGAGGGGGTTCTACGAGCAGTACTTC
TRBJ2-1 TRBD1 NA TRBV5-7 CTSSLAGTGSEEQFF TGTACCAGCAGCTTGGCCGGGACAGGGTCCGAGGAGCAGTTCTTC
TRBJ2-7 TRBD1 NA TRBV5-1 CASSPRPGQGFASYEQYF TGCGCCAGCAGCCCCCGGCCCGGACAGGGATTCGCCTCCTACGAGCAGTACTTC
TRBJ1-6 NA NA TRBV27 CASSSRQAYNSPLHF TGTGCCAGCAGTTCTCGACAGGCCTATAATTCACCCCTCCACTTT
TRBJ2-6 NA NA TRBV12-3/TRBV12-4 CASSLSEVLWSGANVLTF TGTGCCAGCAGTTTATCAGAGGTTCTTTGGTCTGGGGCCAACGTCCTGACTTTC
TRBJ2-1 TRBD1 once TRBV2 CASSEAGGGEQFF TGTGCCAGCAGTGAAGCAGGGGGCGGTGAGCAGTTCTTC
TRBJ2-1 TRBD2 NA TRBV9 CASSVGAREGVNEQFF TGTGCCAGCAGCGTAGGGGCGCGGGAGGGGGTGAATGAGCAGTTCTTC